The 25 T cell receptor beta chains below were found in one sample sequenced in a study of T cells after yellow fever vaccination (dated by TCRdb to between 2018 and 2020). The treatment or condition label of this sample denotes: live attenuated yellow fever vaccine strain. The library was prepared using 5' RACE. Sequencing used an Illumina HiSeq 2500. TCRdb itself trimmed the public reads at Q25 with fastp, ran MiXCR and retained productive beta chains. Here each entry gathers all rows of one CDR3 protein and keeps the most common genes and DNA. This sample comprises about 350,000 distinct CDR3 sequences, approximately 10% of them detected only once. Of the sample, 18% is held by the ten largest clones. The specimen was PBMCs, collected on the day of the first yellow fever vaccination. These receptors all come from a man aged 18-30 years who received the YFV17D yellow fever vaccine.

Only a few counts were recorded for this clonotype. The J gene is TRBJ1-1, the V gene TRBV5-1; D might be TRBD1 (5 bases). Per the germline V gene, CDR1 is SGHRS and CDR2 is YFSETQ. Trimming left V 3 bases short and J 1 base short, with 16 bases between. CDR3 length: 16 amino acids. DNA for the CDR3: TGCGCCAGCAGCTCAAATCCAGCAGGGTCGAACACTGAAGCTTTCTTT. Its translation is CASSSNPAGSNTEAFF. The whole variable domain, remainder taken from reference TRBV5-1 and TRBJ1-1, is KAGVTQTPRYLIKTRGQQVTLSCSPISGHRSVSWYQQTPGQGLQFLFEYFSETQRNKGNFPGRFSGRQFSNSRSEMNVSTLELGDSALYLCASSSNPAGSNTEAFFGQGTRLTVV.

The rearrangement joins TRBV6-1 to TRBJ2-1; the match to TRBD2 covers 10 bases. V shed 6 bases and J 9 bases; nucleotides not matched to a gene: 8. The CDR3 runs to 14 residues. Germline CDR1 MNHNS, CDR2 SASEGT. This CDR3 reads CASSNSGGAREQFF. CDR3 DNA sequence: TGTGCCAGCAGCAACAGCGGGGGGGCGCGTGAGCAGTTCTTC.

A few counts support this clonotype. The chain combines TRBV5-1 with TRBJ1-5; D might be TRBD1 (5 bases). Germline assignment: CDR1 SGHRS and CDR2 YFSETQ. The CDR3 loop spans 16 amino acids. V lost 0 bases to trimming and J lost 2 bases, with 12 bases between them. Here the CDR3 reads CASSLEEGSGNQPQHF. The DNA of the CDR3 is TGCGCCAGCAGCTTGGAGGAGGGGTCAGGCAATCAGCCCCAGCATTTT.

This clonotype showed up just a few times. The chain carries TRBV6-5 and TRBJ2-7; TRBD1 is a possible D gene (5 bases). Trimming removed 0 bases at V and 2 bases at J, with 8 bases between. The CDR3 extends over 14 amino acids. Germline values: CDR1 MNHEY, CDR2 SVGAGI. CDR3 in DNA: TGTGCCAGCAGTTACTCGGACACAACCTACGAGCAGTACTTC. It codes for CASSYSDTTYEQYF.

This clonotype has more than one count but fewer than ten. The chain has TRBV28 and TRBJ2-1, with D maybe TRBD1 (6 bases). Germline V gene data show CDR1 as MDHEN and CDR2 as SYDVKM. V lost 6 bases to trimming and J lost 4 bases, with 22 bases between them. CDR3 size: 17 residues. The CDR3 loop is CASSFRLWGLGYNEQFF. CDR3 sequence (DNA): TGTGCCAGCAGCTTCCGATTATGGGGGCTTGGGTACAATGAGCAGTTCTTC.

V is TRBV7-2 and J is TRBJ2-2, with TRBD2 identical over 8 bases. The CDR3 has 17 residues. Germline trimming cut 5 bases from V and 5 bases from J; bases unmatched to any gene: 13. Germline V lookup: CDR1 SGHTA, CDR2 FQGNSA. The CDR3 reads CASSTRRGGPITGELFF. The CDR3 bases are TGTGCCAGCAGCACCCGTCGGGGGGGGCCGATTACCGGGGAGCTGTTTTTT.

This clonotype was observed a few times. The chain recombines TRBV20-1 with TRBJ2-1; D may be TRBD2 (7 bases). The CDR3 spans 14 residues. Germline V gene sequence: CDR1 DFQATT, CDR2 SNEGSKA (reference sequence). V lost 6 bases and J 8 bases, leaving 20 bases between the germline ends. CDR3: CSARSGGPIDEQFF. The CDR3 nucleotides are TGCAGTGCCAGGTCCGGGGGGCCTATAGATGAGCAGTTCTTC.

This chain uses TRBV7-3 with TRBJ2-7; 7 bases agree with TRBD2. After removal of 3 bases from V and 6 bases from J, the junction contained 5 bases not matched to a gene. Germline CDR1 reads SGHTA; CDR2 reads FQGTGA. The CDR3 contains 13 residues. The CDR3 reads CASSFFREGEQYF. In nucleotides, the CDR3 is TGTGCCAGCAGCTTCTTCAGGGAGGGCGAGCAGTACTTC.

J is TRBJ2-1 and V is TRBV5-4, with 12 bases lining up with TRBD2. V trimming: 4 bases; J trimming: 8 bases; junction bases outside the gene matches: 7. The CDR3 totals 15 residues. Germline V gene lookup returns CDR1 SGHNT and CDR2 YYREEE (reference sequence). The CDR3 DNA reads TGTGCCAGCAGCGGATGGACTAGCGGGACTGATGAGCAGTTCTTC. This codes for CASSGWTSGTDEQFF.

CDR3 loop: CATGGTGEFQETQYF. The CDR3 DNA is TGTGCCACCGGTGGGACAGGGGAATTCCAAGAGACCCAGTACTTC. The chain is built from TRBV15 and TRBJ2-5, with 10 bases fitting TRBD1. This CDR3 has 15 residues. J lost 1 base, V lost 8 bases, and 7 bases had no gene match. Germline CDR1 reads LNHNV; CDR2 reads YYDKDF (reference sequence).

V usage is TRBV18 and J usage is TRBJ1-4; 9 bases match TRBD1. The CDR3 totals 16 residues. With V trimmed by 6 bases and J by 8 bases, 13 bases remained unmatched. CDR1 is KGHSH and CDR2 is LQKENI in the germline V gene. The CDR3 sequence: CASSQSRQGGEEKLFF. The CDR3 nucleotides read TGTGCCAGCTCTCAATCTCGACAGGGGGGAGAGGAAAAACTGTTTTTT.

In this sample, this clonotype turned up a few times. The chain recombines TRBV7-3 with TRBJ2-2; D is perhaps TRBD2 (7 bases). The germline V and J ends were trimmed by 5 bases and 6 bases, with 16 bases remaining between them. Per the germline V gene, CDR1 is SGHTA and CDR2 is FQGTGA. The CDR3 has 15 residues. The CDR3 sequence is CASSRLGGGPGELFF. CDR3 in DNA: TGTGCCAGCAGCCGACTAGGGGGGGGCCCCGGGGAGCTGTTTTTT.

This clonotype showed up just a few times. The chain uses TRBV4-2 and TRBJ2-7; D is unclear. The V end lost 0 bases, the J end lost 0 bases, and 3 bases lay between the germline ends. Germline loops: CDR1 LGHNA, CDR2 YNFKEQ. The CDR3 runs 13 residues. The CDR3 here is CASSQEDSYEQYF. CDR3 DNA: TGTGCCAGCAGCCAAGAAGACTCCTACGAGCAGTACTTC.

This clonotype was recorded at least ten times. The chain is built from TRBV7-2 and TRBJ2-3; 10 bases fit TRBD2. Germline loops: CDR1 SGHTA, CDR2 FQGNSA. The CDR3 is made up of 15 amino acids. J gave up 4 bases and V 6 bases, and 7 bases lay outside the gene matches. In nucleotides, the CDR3 is TGTGCCAGCAGACAAGCGGGGGGGCGGTCAGATACGCAGTATTTT. As protein: CASRQAGGRSDTQYF.

This rearrangement joins TRBV5-1 to TRBJ2-7, with TRBD1 as a possible D gene (6 bases). The CDR3 has 14 amino acids. The germline CDR1 and CDR2 sequences are SGHRS and YFSETQ. The V and J ends lost 4 bases and 2 bases respectively, with 13 bases between them. CDR3 bases: TGCGCCAGCAGCATGATTACAGGGACCTACGAGCAGTACTTC. It encodes CASSMITGTYEQYF.

There are a few counts of this clonotype. The V call is TRBV10-3, the J call TRBJ1-6; D unresolved. This CDR3 has 14 amino acids. The V gene's germline CDR1 is ENHRY and CDR2 SYGVKD. The V gene lost 5 bases and the J gene lost 7 bases, with 12 bases spanning the gap. CDR3 region: CAISTTVGNSPLHF. In nucleotides, the CDR3 is TGTGCCATCAGTACTACAGTGGGAAATTCACCCCTCCACTTT.

The rearrangement joins TRBV5-4 to TRBJ2-3; 11 bases line up with TRBD2. Trimming removed 5 bases from V and 5 bases from J; junction bases left unmatched: 7. Germline CDR1 and CDR2: SGHNT and YYREEE (reference sequence). The CDR3 length is 15 residues. CDR3 nucleotides: TGTGCCAGCAGTAGCGGGGGGGCCCGGGAAGATACGCAGTATTTT. This sequence encodes CASSSGGAREDTQYF.

This clonotype was seen more than once but under ten times. The chain is built from TRBV5-1 and TRBJ2-6; possible D gene TRBD1, 5 bases. V dropped 3 bases and J dropped 0 bases, with 7 bases sitting between them. The V gene's germline CDR1 is SGHRS and CDR2 YFSETQ. The CDR3 is made up of 15 amino acids. CDR3 bases: TGCGCCAGCAGCTATGACAGCTCTGGGGCCAACGTCCTGACTTTC. As protein: CASSYDSSGANVLTF.

V and J are TRBV4-1 and TRBJ1-1; no firm D call. V was trimmed by 0 bases and J by 5 bases, leaving 10 bases between them. The CDR3 runs 14 residues. Germline CDR1 and CDR2: MGHRA and YSYEKL. The CDR3 DNA reads TGCGCCAGCAGCCAAGAGGTCGGGGATACTGAAGCTTTCTTT. Translating gives CASSQEVGDTEAFF.

This clonotype was seen ten or more times. This rearrangement joins TRBV4-1 to TRBJ1-1; TRBD1 matches 8 bases. Trimming removed 3 bases from V and 5 bases from J; junction bases left unmatched: 5. Germline values: CDR1 MGHRA, CDR2 YSYEKL. The CDR3 contains 14 residues. CDR3: CASSHATGGTEAFF. In nucleotides, the CDR3 is TGCGCCAGCAGCCACGCTACAGGGGGAACTGAAGCTTTCTTT.

This chain links TRBV11-2 with TRBJ1-6; perhaps TRBD1 as D (6 bases). Per the germline V gene, CDR1 is SGHAT and CDR2 is FQNNGV. The CDR3 contains 18 residues. V was clipped by 5 bases and J by 5 bases, with 22 bases between them. The CDR3 loop reads CASSVNVPGATNNSPLHF. CDR3 DNA sequence: TGTGCCAGCAGCGTTAATGTCCCAGGGGCTACCAATAATTCACCCCTCCACTTT.

The chain links TRBV18 to TRBJ1-1; D may be TRBD1 (6 bases). CDR3 size: 16 residues. V was cut by 2 bases and J by 4 bases, with 17 bases left in between. The V gene's germline CDR1 is KGHSH and CDR2 LQKENI. The CDR3 spells CASSPSPPGVITEAFF. The CDR3 region has the DNA TGTGCCAGCTCACCATCCCCCCCAGGGGTCATCACTGAAGCTTTCTTT. Looking up the rest from reference TRBV18 and TRBJ1-1 gives the full variable domain: NAGVMQNPRHLVRRRGQEARLRCSPMKGHSHVYWYRQLPEEGLKFMVYLQKENIIDESGMPKERFSAEFPKEGPSILRIQQVVRGDSAAYFCASSPSPPGVITEAFFGQGTRLTVV.

This clonotype came up a few times. The genes are TRBV24-1 and TRBJ2-1, with 8 positions matching TRBD2. Germline-derived CDR1 and CDR2 are KGHDR and SFDVKD. There are 14 residues in the CDR3. V shed 5 bases, J shed 7 bases, and the junction held 6 bases outside the gene matches. The DNA of the CDR3 is TGTGCCACCAGTGGTAATAGCGGGGTAAATGAGCAGTTCTTC. It specifies CATSGNSGVNEQFF.

In this sample, this clonotype turned up many times. V and J are TRBV7-8 and TRBJ1-1; D is undetermined. There are 15 residues in the CDR3. CDR1 is SGHVS, CDR2 FQNEAQ, per germline. V lost 5 bases to trimming and J lost 4 bases, with 17 bases between them. CDR3 protein: CASSLLVSWGTEAFF. CDR3 sequence (DNA): TGTGCCAGCAGCCTACTGGTCTCGTGGGGCACTGAAGCTTTCTTT.

Comments on this clonotype: This sequence may be a read error, since a much larger clone differs from it by one base. J is TRBJ2-5 and V is TRBV7-2, with D maybe TRBD1 (7 bases). Germline V gene sequence: CDR1 SGHTA, CDR2 FQGNSA. The CDR3 runs 14 residues. The germline V and J ends were trimmed by 5 bases and 2 bases, with 12 bases remaining between them. CDR3 DNA sequence: TGTGCCAGCAGCCCGACAGGGAGGCAAGAGACCCAGTACTTC. This codes for CASSPTGRQETQYF.